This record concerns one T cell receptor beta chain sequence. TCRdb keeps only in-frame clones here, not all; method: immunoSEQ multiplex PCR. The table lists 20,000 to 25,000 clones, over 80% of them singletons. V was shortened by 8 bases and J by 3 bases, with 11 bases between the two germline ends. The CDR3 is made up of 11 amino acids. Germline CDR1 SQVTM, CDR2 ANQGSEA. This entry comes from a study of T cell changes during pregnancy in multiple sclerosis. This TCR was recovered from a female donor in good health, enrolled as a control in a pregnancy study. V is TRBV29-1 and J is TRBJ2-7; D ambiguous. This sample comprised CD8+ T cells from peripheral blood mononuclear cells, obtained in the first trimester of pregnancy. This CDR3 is CSTQEGYEQYF. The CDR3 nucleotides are TGCAGCACCCAGGAAGGCTACGAGCAGTACTTC.